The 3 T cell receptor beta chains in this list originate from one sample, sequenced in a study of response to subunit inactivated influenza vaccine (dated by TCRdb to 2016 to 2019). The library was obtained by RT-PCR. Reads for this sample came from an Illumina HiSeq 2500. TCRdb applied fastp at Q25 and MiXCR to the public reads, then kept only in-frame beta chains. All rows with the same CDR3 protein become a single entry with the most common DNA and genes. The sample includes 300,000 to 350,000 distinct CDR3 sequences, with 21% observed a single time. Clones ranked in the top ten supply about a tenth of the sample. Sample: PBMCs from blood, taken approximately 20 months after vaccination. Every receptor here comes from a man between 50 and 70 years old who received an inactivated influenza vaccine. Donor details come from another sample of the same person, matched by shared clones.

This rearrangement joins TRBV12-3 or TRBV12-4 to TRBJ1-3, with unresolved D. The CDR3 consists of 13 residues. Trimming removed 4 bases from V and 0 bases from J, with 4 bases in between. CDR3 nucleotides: TGTGCCAGCAGTTCCACCTCTGGAAACACCATATATTTT. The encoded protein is CASSSTSGNTIYF.

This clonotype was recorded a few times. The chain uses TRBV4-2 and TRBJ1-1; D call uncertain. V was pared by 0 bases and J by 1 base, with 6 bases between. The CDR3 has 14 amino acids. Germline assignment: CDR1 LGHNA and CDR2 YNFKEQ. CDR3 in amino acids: CASSQERENTEAFF. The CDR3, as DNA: TGTGCCAGCAGCCAAGAACGGGAGAACACTGAAGCTTTCTTT.

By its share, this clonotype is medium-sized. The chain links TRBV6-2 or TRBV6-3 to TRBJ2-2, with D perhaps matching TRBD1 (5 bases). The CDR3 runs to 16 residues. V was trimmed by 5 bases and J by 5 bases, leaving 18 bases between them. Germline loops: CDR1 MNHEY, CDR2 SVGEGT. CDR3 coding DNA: TGTGCCAGCAGTCCGGCCCAACATCAGGGAACCGGGGAGCTGTTTTTT. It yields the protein CASSPAQHQGTGELFF.